A selection of T cell receptor beta chains follows, all from one sample in a study of cytomegalovirus exposure and HLA in healthy donors. The repertoire was sequenced with immunoSEQ multiplex PCR; TCRdb's copy has only in-frame clones and lacks some. This sample has 70,000 to 95,000 clones; approximately 80% occur once, and the top ten carry roughly 5%. Sequenced material: PBMCs. Every receptor here comes from a man aged 30-40 years in good health and CMV-seropositive. Both conserved end residues are part of each CDR3. D genes are given only for firm matches. Clone size appears in some rows only: once, few, many, or a class for an expanded clone.

CDR3: CASSLEASGTSTYNEQFF; DNA: TGTGCCAGCAGCTTAGAAGCCTCCGGGACTAGCACCTACAATGAGCAGTTCTTC; V: TRBV7-9; D: TRBD2; J: TRBJ2-1; size: -
CDR3: CSSSSISEGTGNTIYF; DNA: TGTTCCAGCAGCTCCATCTCGGAGGGCACTGGAAACACCATATATTTT; V: TRBV7-9; D: -; J: TRBJ1-3; size: -
CDR3: CASSITPRTGELFF; DNA: TGTGCCAGTAGTATTACCCCGAGGACCGGGGAGCTGTTTTTT; V: TRBV19; D: -; J: TRBJ2-2; size: few
CDR3: CASTSLAGAGETQYF; DNA: TGTGCCAGCACCTCCTTGGCGGGGGCGGGAGAGACCCAGTACTTC; V: TRBV7-8; D: -; J: TRBJ2-5; size: -
CDR3: CASSPAGNTEAFF; DNA: TGTGCCAGCAGCCCGGCAGGGAACACTGAAGCTTTCTTT; V: TRBV28; D: -; J: TRBJ1-1; size: few
CDR3: CASSLSQAQETQYF; DNA: TGCGCCAGCAGCTTAAGTCAGGCCCAAGAGACCCAGTACTTC; V: TRBV5-1; D: -; J: TRBJ2-5; size: -
CDR3: CASSAESYIGYTF; DNA: TGTGCCAGCAGTGCCGAGTCTTATATTGGCTACACCTTC; V: TRBV6-1; D: -; J: TRBJ1-2; size: -
CDR3: CASSLSYGYTF; DNA: TGTGCCAGCAGCTTGTCGTATGGCTACACCTTC; V: TRBV5-8; D: -; J: TRBJ1-2; size: -
CDR3: CASSQSLGDSYGYTF; DNA: TGCGCCAGCAGCCAAAGCTTAGGGGATTCCTATGGCTACACCTTC; V: TRBV4-3; D: -; J: TRBJ1-2; size: -
CDR3: CAISETTGNYGYTF; DNA: TGTGCCATCAGTGAGACCACAGGAAACTATGGCTACACCTTC; V: TRBV10-3; D: -; J: TRBJ1-2; size: -
CDR3: CASSLPGGRADTQYF; DNA: TGTGCCAGCAGCTTGCCAGGGGGCAGGGCAGATACGCAGTATTTT; V: TRBV5-4; D: TRBD1; J: TRBJ2-3; size: -
CDR3: CASRSGRSAGELFF; DNA: TGCGCCAGCCGTAGCGGGAGAAGTGCCGGGGAGCTGTTTTTT; V: TRBV5-1; D: TRBD2; J: TRBJ2-2; size: -
CDR3: CASSLQVGSNQPQHF; DNA: TGTGCCAGCAGTCTACAGGTTGGTAGCAATCAGCCCCAGCATTTT; V: TRBV28; D: -; J: TRBJ1-5; size: -
CDR3: CASSLTGTGSEQYF; DNA: TGTGCCAGCAGTTTAACCGGGACAGGGAGTGAGCAGTACTTC; V: TRBV28; D: TRBD1; J: TRBJ2-7; size: -
CDR3: CASSYGATTGELFF; DNA: TGTGCCAGCAGTTACGGGGCCACTACCGGGGAGCTGTTTTTT; V: TRBV6-5; D: -; J: TRBJ2-2; size: -
CDR3: CASRLDRLAVSYEQYF; DNA: TGTGCAAGTCGCTTAGACCGACTAGCGGTCTCCTACGAGCAGTACTTC; V: TRBV12-2; D: -; J: TRBJ2-7; size: few
CDR3: CASRGTGGGTQYF; DNA: TGTGCCAGCAGAGGGACAGGGGGAGGGACCCAGTACTTC; V: TRBV6-5; D: TRBD1; J: TRBJ2-5; size: -
CDR3: CASSDSGGKNEKLFF; DNA: TGTGCCAGCAGTGACTCAGGGGGTAAGAATGAAAAACTGTTTTTT; V: TRBV28; D: TRBD1; J: TRBJ1-4; size: -
CDR3: CASSIGQNTEAFF; DNA: TGTGCCAGTAGTATAGGACAGAACACTGAAGCTTTCTTT; V: TRBV19; D: -; J: TRBJ1-1; size: few
CDR3: CASSLGGRNTEAFF; DNA: TGTGCCAGCAGCTTAGGAGGGCGGAACACTGAAGCTTTCTTT; V: TRBV7-2; D: -; J: TRBJ1-1; size: -
CDR3: CSVPGGLEQFF; DNA: TGCAGCGTCCCGGGTGGTCTGGAGCAGTTCTTC; V: TRBV29-1; D: -; J: TRBJ2-1; size: -
CDR3: CATSREAGRTEAFF; DNA: TGTGCCACCAGCAGAGAAGCAGGGAGGACTGAAGCTTTCTTT; V: TRBV15; D: -; J: TRBJ1-1; size: -
CDR3: CASRTSGRSYEQYF; DNA: TGTGCCAGCAGGACTAGCGGGAGGTCCTACGAGCAGTACTTC; V: TRBV2; D: TRBD2; J: TRBJ2-7; size: once
CDR3: CASSPGGGLGTDTQYF; DNA: TGCGCCAGCAGCCCCGGGGGAGGCCTCGGGACAGATACGCAGTATTTT; V: TRBV5-1; D: -; J: TRBJ2-3; size: -
CDR3: CASSQGLAGTYEQYF; DNA: TGCGCCAGCAGCCAAGGACTAGCGGGAACCTACGAGCAGTACTTC; V: TRBV4-3; D: TRBD2; J: TRBJ2-7; size: -
CDR3: CASSQGTSGSKTGELFF; DNA: TGCGCCAGCAGCCAAGGGACCAGCGGGAGTAAGACCGGGGAGCTGTTTTTT; V: TRBV4-3; D: TRBD2; J: TRBJ2-2; size: -
CDR3: CASSLLGQGVSNEQFF; DNA: TGTGCCAGCAGCTTGCTGGGACAGGGGGTATCGAATGAGCAGTTCTTC; V: TRBV5-6; D: TRBD1; J: TRBJ2-1; size: -
CDR3: CASSDLGGWDPSYGYTF; DNA: TGCGCCAGCAGTGACCTCGGAGGGTGGGACCCATCCTATGGCTACACCTTC; V: TRBV10-2; D: -; J: TRBJ1-2; size: few
CDR3: CASSYRGEQYF; DNA: TGTGCCAGCAGTTACCGAGGCGAGCAGTACTTC; V: TRBV6-5; D: -; J: TRBJ2-7; size: -
CDR3: CASSDLRGSNQPQHF; DNA: TGTGCCAGCAGTGATCTCAGGGGAAGCAATCAGCCCCAGCATTTT; V: TRBV6-1; D: -; J: TRBJ1-5; size: -
CDR3: CASSLDFSGNTIYF; DNA: TGTGCCAGCAGCTTGGACTTCTCTGGAAACACCATATATTTT; V: TRBV7-2; D: -; J: TRBJ1-3; size: -
CDR3: CASSLGGGIYGYTF; DNA: TGTGCCAGCAGTTTAGGAGGGGGCATCTATGGCTACACCTTC; V: TRBV28; D: TRBD1; J: TRBJ1-2; size: -
CDR3: CSGVWEAKNIQYF; DNA: TGCAGCGGTGTTTGGGAGGCCAAAAACATTCAGTACTTC; V: TRBV29-1; D: -; J: TRBJ2-4; size: -
CDR3: CASSFDRKTYEQYF; DNA: TGTGCCAGCAGCTTCGACAGGAAAACCTACGAGCAGTACTTC; V: TRBV21-1; D: -; J: TRBJ2-7; size: -
CDR3: CASSLGAREAFF; DNA: TGCGCCAGCAGCTTAGGGGCCCGGGAAGCTTTCTTT; V: TRBV5-1; D: -; J: TRBJ1-1; size: -
CDR3: CASSSSLGGGELFF; DNA: TGTGCCAGCAGCTCGAGCCTCGGCGGCGGGGAGCTGTTTTTT; V: TRBV7-9; D: -; J: TRBJ2-2; size: once
CDR3: CASSQRAKNTEAFF; DNA: TGCGCCAGCAGCCAACGAGCAAAAAACACTGAAGCTTTCTTT; V: TRBV4-1; D: -; J: TRBJ1-1; size: -
CDR3: CATRGPYNEQFF; DNA: TGTGCGACCAGGGGGCCCTACAATGAGCAGTTCTTC; V: TRBV6-1; D: TRBD1; J: TRBJ2-1; size: -
CDR3: CASSRGTGDPETQYF; DNA: TGCGCCAGCAGCCGTGGGACAGGGGACCCCGAGACCCAGTACTTC; V: TRBV5-1; D: TRBD1; J: TRBJ2-5; size: -
CDR3: CSVERRFYGYTF; DNA: TGCAGCGTTGAAAGGCGGTTCTATGGCTACACCTTC; V: TRBV29-1; D: -; J: TRBJ1-2; size: -
CDR3: CASSLAGTGGSGEQYF; DNA: TGCGCCAGCAGCTTGGCCGGGACAGGGGGCTCGGGGGAGCAGTACTTC; V: TRBV5-1; D: TRBD1; J: TRBJ2-7; size: -
CDR3: CASSLSAGSWYNEQFF; DNA: TGTGCCAGCAGCTTAAGTGCCGGGAGTTGGTACAATGAGCAGTTCTTC; V: TRBV7-3; D: -; J: TRBJ2-1; size: -
CDR3: CASSPSGAMNTEAFF; DNA: TGCGCCAGCAGCCCCTCAGGGGCGATGAACACTGAAGCTTTCTTT; V: TRBV5-1; D: -; J: TRBJ1-1; size: -
CDR3: CASSRSGGAGGPNEQFF; DNA: TGTGCCAGCAGCCGCTCCGGGGGAGCGGGGGGGCCGAATGAGCAGTTCTTC; V: TRBV9; D: TRBD2; J: TRBJ2-1; size: -
CDR3: CASSGGGQGRSYEQYF; DNA: TGTGCCAGCAGCGGGGGAGGACAGGGTCGGTCCTACGAGCAGTACTTC; V: TRBV7-8; D: TRBD1; J: TRBJ2-7; size: few
CDR3: CASSATGAGDSYEQYF; DNA: TGTGCCAGCAGCGCCACGGGGGCGGGAGATTCCTACGAGCAGTACTTC; V: TRBV7-9; D: -; J: TRBJ2-7; size: -
CDR3: CASSNNVEIGTGDNEKLFF; DNA: TGTGCCAGCAGCAACAATGTCGAGATAGGGACAGGGGATAATGAAAAACTGTTTTTT; V: TRBV9; D: TRBD1; J: TRBJ1-4; size: -
CDR3: CASSSGSTLYGYTF; DNA: TGTGCCAGCAGCTCAGGTTCAACGCTCTATGGCTACACCTTC; V: TRBV25-1; D: -; J: TRBJ1-2; size: -
CDR3: CASSYGAFAKNIQYF; DNA: TGTGCCAGCAGTTACGGAGCGTTCGCCAAAAACATTCAGTACTTC; V: TRBV6-5; D: -; J: TRBJ2-4; size: few
CDR3: CASSDWEGRQPQHF; DNA: TGTGCCAGCAGCGATTGGGAGGGAAGACAGCCCCAGCATTTT; V: TRBV7-8; D: -; J: TRBJ1-5; size: few
CDR3: CASSQGTGGFGTGELFF; DNA: TGTGCCAGCAGCCAGGGGACAGGGGGTTTCGGGACCGGGGAGCTGTTTTTT; V: TRBV4-2; D: TRBD1; J: TRBJ2-2; size: -
CDR3: CASSVDPRGKDTEAFF; DNA: TGTGCCAGCAGCGTAGATCCGAGGGGGAAGGATACTGAAGCTTTCTTT; V: TRBV9; D: -; J: TRBJ1-1; size: -
CDR3: CASRDRGVYGYTF; DNA: TGTGCCAGTAGAGACAGGGGCGTTTATGGCTACACCTTC; V: TRBV19; D: TRBD1; J: TRBJ1-2; size: -
CDR3: CASSPGTDQAFF; DNA: TGTGCCAGCAGCCCGGGGACAGACCAAGCTTTCTTT; V: TRBV7-9; D: TRBD1; J: TRBJ1-1; size: once
CDR3: CASSGGTASQPQHF; DNA: TGTGCCAGCAGCGGTGGGACAGCCAGCCAGCCCCAGCATTTT; V: TRBV6-1; D: TRBD1; J: TRBJ1-5; size: -